A single sample gave rise to the 30 T cell receptor beta chains below, sequenced in a study of low-dose radiotherapy and immunotherapy resistance in tumors. Specified time point: before trial treatment. Alpha- and beta-chain coverage of first-strand cDNA came from TRAV- and TRBV-specific primers. TCRs underwent around 20 PCR cycles of amplification with a constant-region primer and V-primer adapter. TCRdb called the reads again in MiXCR, with one record for every CDR3 protein. This sample has tens of thousands of distinct CDR3 sequences; less than 35% occur once, and the top ten carry 11%. This sample comprised PBMCs, obtained before treatment. The receptors originated from a female donor with ovarian cancer.

This clonotype was observed at least ten times. V usage is TRBV20-1 and J usage is TRBJ2-2; 7 bases agree with TRBD1. There are 17 residues in the CDR3. V lost 0 bases to trimming and J lost 3 bases; unmatched junction nucleotides: 10. Germline V CDR1 and CDR2: DFQATT, SNEGSKA (reference sequence). CDR3 in DNA: TGCAGTGCTAGAGACACGACGGGACAGACTTACACCGGGGAGCTGTTTTTT. Protein: CSARDTTGQTYTGELFF.

There are many counts of this clonotype. The chain combines TRBV19 with TRBJ2-4; no reliable D call. CDR3 length equals 15 residues. Trimming left V 4 bases short and J 1 base short, with 11 bases between. Germline loops: CDR1 LNHDA, CDR2 SQIVND (reference sequence). CDR3 loop: CASSTQDSAKNIQYF. The CDR3 DNA reads TGTGCCAGTAGTACGCAGGATTCGGCCAAAAACATTCAGTACTTC.

This chain connects TRBV20-1 to TRBJ2-1, with 8 bases fitting TRBD2. The CDR3 has 14 residues. The germline gives CDR1 DFQATT, CDR2 SNEGSKA (reference sequence). Unmatched junction bases numbered 3, after V lost 5 bases and J lost 0 bases. The CDR3 DNA is TGCAGTGCTGACGGGAGGGGCTCCTACAATGAGCAGTTCTTC. As protein: CSADGRGSYNEQFF.

The chain carries TRBV15 and TRBJ2-5; D is unresolved. V was clipped by 0 bases and J by 1 base, with 12 bases between them. Germline CDR1 reads LNHNV; CDR2 reads YYDKDF (reference sequence). The CDR3 has 16 amino acids. The CDR3 coding sequence is TGTGCCACCAGCAGAGATCGGCAGACACCCCAAGAGACCCAGTACTTC. Translation: CATSRDRQTPQETQYF.

There are many counts of this clonotype. The CDR3 loop is CASSYSSGGGEQETQYF. Written as DNA, the CDR3 is TGTGCCAGCAGTTATTCGAGCGGGGGGGGGGAACAAGAGACCCAGTACTTC. The chain combines TRBV6-8 with TRBJ2-5, with 10 bases that match TRBD2. V lost 3 bases and J lost 2; bases outside the gene matches: 9. The CDR3 has 17 residues. The germline CDR1 and CDR2 sequences are MNHGY and SAAAGT.

This clonotype occurred many times. The J gene is TRBJ2-5, the V gene TRBV7-3; 9 nucleotides align to TRBD1. V lost 3 bases, J lost 4 bases, and 6 bases stayed unmatched. Germline V gives CDR1 SGHTA, CDR2 FQGTGA. The CDR3 totals 15 residues. The CDR3 reads CASSLGTGSTETQYF. CDR3 nucleotide sequence: TGTGCCAGCAGCTTGGGGACAGGGAGTACAGAGACCCAGTACTTC.

This clonotype was counted only a few times. In DNA form, the CDR3 reads TGTGCTAGTGGTTTGGTCAAAGGGGGATTAGCGGGAGGGCCTTCCTACAATGAGCAGTTCTTC. Its protein is CASGLVKGGLAGGPSYNEQFF. The V gene is TRBV12-5, the J gene TRBJ2-1, with TRBD2 matching 11 bases. J gave up 1 base and V 0 bases, and 14 bases lay outside the gene matches. This CDR3 comprises 21 residues. Germline assignment: CDR1 LGHNT and CDR2 FRNRAP.

Details on this clonotype: This sequence is one base from a far larger clone and is likely a read error. DNA for the CDR3: TGTGCCAGCACGCCTCTAGCGGGGGCCGCTCATGAGCAGTTCTTC. Translation gives CASTPLAGAAHEQFF. The V call is TRBV13, the J call TRBJ2-1; TRBD2 matches at 10 bases. Germline V CDR1 and CDR2: PRHDT, FYEKMQ (reference sequence). The CDR3 sequence is 15 residues long. The V gene end was trimmed by 7 bases and the J gene end by 8 bases; junction bases not matched to a gene: 11.

The chain joins TRBV12-3 or TRBV12-4 to TRBJ2-1; 11 bases line up with TRBD2. The CDR3 runs to 16 residues. Losses at the gene ends were 1 base for V and 10 bases for J; bases not matched to a gene: 9. The CDR3: CASSLGRRLAGNEQFF. The DNA for the CDR3 is TGTGCCAGCAGTTTAGGTCGTAGACTAGCGGGAAACGAGCAGTTCTTC.

The chain has TRBV19 and TRBJ2-4; D not certain. Germline lookup yields CDR1 LNHDA and CDR2 SQIVND (reference sequence). With 9 bases removed from V and 1 base from J, the gap between germline ends came to 22 bases. The CDR3 runs 17 residues. As DNA, the CDR3 is TGTGCCAGAGGTATATTCCAGATAGGTGCGGCCAAAAACATTCAGTACTTC. Translation: CARGIFQIGAAKNIQYF.

This clonotype was counted ten times or more. The V gene is TRBV5-1, the J gene TRBJ1-5; no definite D call. Germline CDR1 is SGHRS and CDR2 is YFSETQ. V shed 2 bases and J shed 5 bases, with 11 bases lying between them. The CDR3 runs to 14 residues. The CDR3 loop reads CASSLDRMDQPQHF. The CDR3 nucleotides read TGCGCCAGCAGCTTAGACCGGATGGATCAGCCCCAGCATTTT.

This chain joins TRBV20-1 and TRBJ2-1; D may be TRBD2 (6 bases). V was trimmed by 5 bases and J by 10 bases, leaving 24 bases between them. CDR1 DFQATT and CDR2 SNEGSKA come from the germline V gene (reference sequence). There are 15 residues in the CDR3. The CDR3: CSAYPGGLSRREQFF. The CDR3 DNA reads TGCAGTGCTTACCCTGGGGGACTCTCCCGGAGGGAGCAGTTCTTC.

V usage is TRBV20-1 and J usage is TRBJ2-1, with 8 bases that match TRBD2. Germline-derived CDR1 and CDR2 are DFQATT and SNEGSKA (reference sequence). CDR3 length equals 14 residues. V lost 6 bases, J lost 9 bases, and 13 bases stayed unmatched. The CDR3 bases are TGCAGTGCCAACCCGACCGGGACTAGTGGTGAGCAGTTCTTC. Amino acids: CSANPTGTSGEQFF.

CDR3 sequence reads: CASQGGGPPLYGYTF. Here the CDR3 DNA reads TGTGCCAGCCAAGGCGGGGGACCTCCCCTCTATGGCTACACCTTC. The rearrangement joins TRBV28 to TRBJ1-2; a possible D gene is TRBD1 (5 bases). The CDR3 is 15 residues long. V lost 8 bases, J lost 4 bases, and 20 bases lay in between. The germline V gene encodes CDR1 MDHEN and CDR2 SYDVKM.

The rearrangement links TRBV19 to TRBJ1-6, with D unclear. This CDR3 is built from 14 residues. V was cut by 7 bases and J by 7 bases, with 14 bases left in between. Per germline, CDR1 LNHDA and CDR2 SQIVND (reference sequence). CDR3 region: CASNLGRPNSPLHF. The CDR3 region has the DNA TGTGCCAGTAACCTCGGGCGCCCCAATTCACCCCTCCACTTT. The variable domain in full, with the rest retrieved from reference TRBV19 and TRBJ1-6, is DGGITQSPKYLFRKEGQNVTLSCEQNLNHDAMYWYRQDPGQGLRLIYYSQIVNDFQKGDIAEGYSVSREKKESFPLTVTSAQKNPTAFYLCASNLGRPNSPLHFGNGTRLTVT.

This clonotype was seen ten or more times. This sequence joins TRBV2 and TRBJ2-7; D not certain. CDR3 length: 12 amino acids. Germline V gene lookup returns CDR1 SNHLY and CDR2 FYNNEI. Trimming stripped 2 bases from V and 3 bases from J, with 5 bases between. In DNA form, the CDR3 reads TGTGCCAGCAGTGAAAGGCTCTACGAGCAGTACTTC. It codes for CASSERLYEQYF.

This clonotype was observed at least ten times. The chain combines TRBV7-3 with TRBJ1-3, with D hard to call. The CDR3 runs 16 residues. Germline values: CDR1 SGHTA, CDR2 FQGTGA. V was pared by 5 bases and J by 2 bases, with 16 bases between. This chain's CDR3 is CASSLVGNSAGNTIYF. CDR3 coding DNA: TGTGCCAGCAGCCTTGTAGGGAACAGCGCTGGAAACACCATATATTTT.

V is TRBV12-3 or TRBV12-4 and J is TRBJ1-1; D remains ambiguous. The CDR3 contains 14 residues. Trimming took 6 bases from V and 5 from J, leaving 16 bases between them. CDR3 region: CASSLDDRGTEAFF. In DNA, the CDR3 is TGTGCCAGCAGCTTGGATGATCGTGGGACTGAAGCTTTCTTT.

The table lists this clonotype with many counts. The CDR3 region has the DNA TGTGCCAGCAGCTTAAGGCAGGGTAATCTTGCTGGGGCCAACGTCCTGACTTTC. It codes for CASSLRQGNLAGANVLTF. V and J are TRBV7-2 and TRBJ2-6; the D gene is possibly TRBD1 (5 bases). Between the trimmed V and J ends, which lost 2 bases and 2 bases, there was a span of 16 bases. Per the germline V gene, CDR1 is SGHTA and CDR2 is FQGNSA. The CDR3 consists of 18 residues.

Remarks on this clonotype: A read error is likely here: a far larger clone is one base away. The chain couples TRBV5-3 to TRBJ2-5; 11 bases are shared with TRBD2. TRBV5-3 is an ORF for which the function is uncertain. After removal of 8 bases from V and 11 bases from J, the junction contained 23 bases not matched to a gene. This CDR3 has 17 amino acids. The CDR3 DNA sequence: TGTGCCAGCAGCCCTAGCGGGGGGACAAGCTCCTACAATGAGCAGTACTTC. Translated: CASSPSGGTSSYNEQYF.

The chain uses TRBV5-1 and TRBJ1-6, with TRBD1 matching 7 bases. Germline trimming cut 3 bases from V and 5 bases from J; bases unmatched to any gene: 2. The germline CDR1 and CDR2 sequences are SGHRS and YFSETQ. This CDR3 has 14 residues. The CDR3 bases are TGCGCCAGCAGCTCGGGACAGAATAATTCACCCCTCCACTTT. This sequence encodes CASSSGQNNSPLHF.

Points on this clonotype: A far bigger clonotype differs at one base, so this is likely a read error. The rearrangement uses TRBV28 and TRBJ2-1; 11 bases line up with TRBD2. The CDR3 consists of 16 residues. Germline CDR1 and CDR2: MDHEN and SYDVKM. CDR3 nucleotide sequence: TGTGCCACCAGTGGTGCTAGCGGGAGGTCCTACAATAAGCAGTTCTTC. Residues: CATSGASGRSYNKQFF. The variable domain in full, completed from reference TRBV28 and TRBJ2-1, reads DVKVTQSSRYLVKRTGEKVFLECVQDMDHENMFWYRQDPGLGLRLIYFSYDVKMKEKGDIPEGYSVSREKKERFSLILESASTNQTSMYLCATSGASGRSYNKQFFGPGTRLTVL.

The chain recombines TRBV5-1 with TRBJ1-1, with D maybe TRBD1 (6 bases). V was shortened by 7 bases and J by 1 base, with 8 bases between the two germline ends. The CDR3 spans 12 residues. Germline V lookup: CDR1 SGHRS, CDR2 YFSETQ. The CDR3 coding sequence is TGCGCCAGCCGGACAGCGAACACTGAAGCTTTCTTT. This translates into CASRTANTEAFF.

This clonotype was recorded at least ten times. The chain joins TRBV29-1 to TRBJ2-7; 9 bases are a match to TRBD1. With V trimmed by 4 bases and J by 4 bases, 5 bases remained unmatched. The CDR3 length is 13 residues. Germline V gene lookup returns CDR1 SQVTM and CDR2 ANQGSEA. The CDR3 sequence is CSVGDRAGYEQYF. In DNA, the CDR3 is TGCAGCGTTGGGGACAGGGCTGGGTACGAGCAGTACTTC.

To note about this clonotype: It differs at one base from a far larger clone, so likely a read error. The genes are TRBV28 and TRBJ2-6, with 8 bases identical to TRBD2. Germline CDR1 MDHEN, CDR2 SYDVKM. The CDR3 contains 17 residues. CDR3 DNA sequence: TGTGCCACCAGTGATCCCCGGGGGGGAACTGGGGCCAACGTCGTGACTTTC. Its protein is CATSDPRGGTGANVVTF.

This clonotype was recorded many times. This sequence joins TRBV6-1 and TRBJ2-1; 10 positions agree with TRBD2. CDR3 length equals 14 residues. In germline, CDR1 is MNHNS, CDR2 SASEGT. J was trimmed by 10 bases and V by 4 bases; bases with no gene match: 7. The CDR3 DNA sequence: TGTGCCAGCAGTGTTCTAGCGGGAGCATCCGAGCAGTTCTTC. Translation: CASSVLAGASEQFF.

Points on this clonotype: A read error is likely here: a far larger clone is one base away. The chain is built from TRBV11-2 and TRBJ1-1; possible D gene TRBD1, 5 bases. V gave up 4 bases and J gave up 1 base, with 7 bases separating them. The CDR3 is made up of 13 amino acids. Germline-derived CDR1 and CDR2 are SGHAT and FQNNGV. The CDR3 sequence: CASSSTANTEAFF. CDR3 DNA sequence: TGTGCCAGCAGCTCGACAGCGAACACTGAAGCTTTCTTT.

This clonotype was seen only a few times. This chain links TRBV25-1 with TRBJ1-2; the match to TRBD1 covers 9 bases. V was pared by 2 bases and J by 8 bases, with 9 bases of the junction left unmatched. The germline gives CDR1 MGHDK, CDR2 SYGVNS. The CDR3 has 15 amino acids. The CDR3 protein is CASSEPGQGWDGYTF. The CDR3 DNA is TGTGCCAGCAGTGAACCGGGACAGGGCTGGGACGGCTACACCTTC.

The V gene is TRBV29-1, the J gene TRBJ2-2; D is possibly TRBD2 (6 bases). This CDR3 spans 14 amino acids. Trimming removed 3 bases from V and 7 bases from J, with 15 bases in between. CDR1 and CDR2 from the germline V gene are SQVTM and ANQGSEA. The chain's CDR3 is CSVDSSGRGGELFF. Here the CDR3 DNA reads TGCAGCGTTGACTCCAGCGGGCGGGGCGGGGAGCTGTTTTTT.

The table lists this clonotype with many counts. The gene calls are TRBV7-2 and TRBJ2-7, with 10 bases that match TRBD2. The germline CDR1 and CDR2 sequences are SGHTA and FQGNSA. Trimming took 0 bases from V and 4 from J; bases not matched to a gene: 6. The CDR3 length is 16 residues. CDR3 amino acids: CASSLALAGAVYEQYF. The CDR3 bases are TGTGCCAGCAGCTTAGCTCTAGCGGGGGCCGTGTACGAGCAGTACTTC. Complete variable domain (other parts from reference TRBV7-2 and TRBJ2-7): GAGVSQSPSNKVTEKGKDVELRCDPISGHTALYWYRQSLGQGLEFLIYFQGNSAPDKSGLPSDRFSAERTGGSVSTLTIQRTQQEDSAVYLCASSLALAGAVYEQYFGPGTRLTVT.